This T cell receptor beta chain derives from a study of CD8 T cells in ankylosing spondylitis. Regarding the study as a whole: Characteristic of ankylosing spondylitis blood, it appeared, was a TCR beta motif comprising several highly homologous variants. Clones tied to disease were said to be significantly enriched in matched ankylosing spondylitis synovial fluid. Previously reported in reactive arthritis synovial fluid and blood were some of the motif variants.

This clonotype came up many times. Antigen specificity is unknown. By quantitative 5'-RACE with molecular barcodes, the TCR beta libraries were made. TCRdb re-derived calls from the 5' RACE reads in MiXCR, one entry per CDR3 protein. The table records about 500,000 distinct CDR3 sequences, less than 6% of them present only once. CDR1 and CDR2 (germline): SQVTM, ANQGSEA. V was clipped by 4 bases and J by 4 bases, with 16 bases between them. The CDR3 loop spans 14 amino acids. The source material was blood, either unsorted or a sorted T cell fraction (not recorded which). The TCR comes from a male donor with ankylosing spondylitis. The gene calls are TRBV29-1 and TRBJ1-1, with D uncertain. The CDR3 DNA follows: TGCAGCGTTGTGTTGCGGATGTCTGGCACTGAAGCTTTCTTT. Protein: CSVVLRMSGTEAFF. The whole variable domain, remainder taken from reference TRBV29-1 and TRBJ1-1, is SAVISQKPSRDICQRGTSLTIQCQVDSQVTMMFWYRQQPGQSLTLIATANQGSEATYESGFVIDKFPISRPNLTFSTLTVSNMSPEDSSIYLCSVVLRMSGTEAFFGQGTRLTVV.